This TCR beta chain was documented in a study of shared clonotypes between healthy human individuals. Study context: Three men and a couple of women, aged 18 to 49, were donors.

Overall study findings and caveats: Four donors shared approximately 5% of their naive CD4 clonotypes.

About this clone itself: Its antigen remains unknown.

Per the original data handling: ImmunoSEQ yielded junction-only sequences lacking quality scores, so filtering differed. Generated by immunoSEQ multiplex PCR, the TCRdb table keeps only in-frame clones and is missing some. V and J calls plus clone size are reproduced from that table; the DNA served to infer D and trimming. The table records over a million clones, approximately 98.5% of them present only once. This receptor was taken from a man aged 25-40 years in good health. Source material: naive CD4+ T cells sorted from blood. As for subset: CD45RA+ positively selected.

The DNA for the CDR3 is TGTGCCAGCAGCTTATGGAAAGGGTTGGGAGAAGCTTTCTTT. Encoded protein: CASSLWKGLGEAFF. This sequence joins TRBV7-2 and TRBJ1-1; D is ambiguous. CDR1 is SGHTA, CDR2 FQGNSA, per germline. The ends were cut back, 2 bases at V and 8 bases at J, with 15 bases in the middle. The CDR3 is 14 residues long.